This entry lists 30 T cell receptor delta chains sequenced from one sample in a study of γδ T cells in repeated Plasmodium falciparum infection. TCRdb fed the multiplex PCR reads into CATT to redo clone calling. The data show roughly 93,000 delta-chain clones, with about 1.5% seen just once and about 10% held by the top ten. Gammadelta T cells were flow-sorted from PBMC into Vgamma9/Vdelta2+ and Vdelta2-negative populations for bulk analysis. Input material: gamma-delta T cells from blood. The source is a pool of human donors (malaria-infected and uninfected, not separated).

This clone has ten or more counts. The chain is built from TRDV1 and TRDJ1; D is uncertain. TCRdb gives no J gene; it was assigned here by matching the DNA to germline. Germline CDR1 and CDR2: TSWWSYY and QGS. V was trimmed by 4 bases and J by 9 bases, leaving 27 bases between them. The CDR3 contains 17 residues. CDR3 nucleotide sequence: TGTGCTCTTGGGGTCCCCTTTCCGTACTCCGACGATCGGGAACTCATCTTT. Translating gives CALGVPFPYSDDRELIF.

This clone has only a few counts. The protein TCRdb gives is from a much larger clone and does not agree with this DNA's translation at residue 8, likely a read error; the protein shown here comes from the DNA. In DNA, the CDR3 is TGTGCCTGTGACACTTTAGACGGGGGGATAACCAATTTGACAGCACAACTCTTCTTT. This codes for CACDTLDGGITNLTAQLFF. The rearrangement links TRDV2 to TRDJ2; TRDD3 matches at 8 bases. TCRdb supplies no J gene; here it was assigned by aligning the nucleotide sequence to germline. In germline, CDR1 is GEAIGNYY, CDR2 EKD. The CDR3 extends over 19 amino acids. After removal of 1 base from V and 1 base from J, the junction contained 13 bases not matched to a gene.

Worth noting for this clone: A read error is the likely source, as a far larger clone sits one nucleotide away. This specimen includes other DNA sequences encoding the same CDR3. A V gene of TRDV1 was called, but no J gene was assigned; TRDD3, as called in the table, went unchecked against the DNA. Germline V gene lookup returns CDR1 TSWWSYY and CDR2 QGS. This CDR3 has 23 residues. CDR3: CALGELLACGVGDTSLYTDKLIF. The CDR3 bases are TGTGCTCTTGGGGAACTATTGGCCTGCGGGGTGGGGGATACAAGCCTGTACACCGATAAGCTCATCTTC.

Remarks on this clone: TCRdb records a much larger clone's protein for this DNA, with a difference at residue 10 that likely arises from a read error; the protein given is the translation of the DNA. The CDR3 loop is CALWTRSWGLTDKLIF. The CDR3 DNA sequence: TGTGCTCTTTGGACACGATCCTGGGGGCTCACCGATAAACTCATCTTT. V and J are TRDV1 and TRDJ1; 7 bases map to TRDD3. Here the J gene was assigned by germline matching of the DNA, as TCRdb has none. The J segment lost 1 base and the V segment lost 8 bases, leaving 13 bases of the junction unmatched. The length of the CDR3 is 16 residues. Germline-derived CDR1 and CDR2 are TSWWSYY and QGS.

This clone came up a few times. TCRdb's protein for this DNA is that of a much larger clone and differs from the translation at residue 3, likely a read error; the protein shown is the DNA translation. The V and J genes are TRDV1 and TRDJ1; 13 bases are shared with TRDD3. As TCRdb names no J gene, one was assigned here on the basis of a DNA match to germline. The J segment lost 3 bases and the V segment lost 10 bases, leaving 26 bases of the junction unmatched. This CDR3 contains 21 residues. Per germline, CDR1 TSWWSYY and CDR2 QGS. As DNA, the CDR3 is TGTGCTCCTGAGAGGCCTTCCTACGAGCGACTGGGGGATACGGAAGCCGATAAACTCATCTTT. It translates to CAPERPSYERLGDTEADKLIF.

This clone was seen many times. The genes are TRDV3 and TRDJ1; D is uncertain. The CDR3 runs 16 residues. CDR1 and CDR2 (germline): TVYSNPD, GDNSRS (reference sequence). The V end was cut by 4 bases, the J end by 0 bases, with 21 bases between. This CDR3 reads CAYRGPLYRYTDKLIF. DNA for the CDR3: TGTGCCTACCGCGGTCCCCTCTATCGCTACACCGATAAACTCATCTTT.

As to this clone: TCRdb shows a much larger clone's protein in place of this DNA's translation, and the two differ at residue 3, likely through a read error; the protein shown is translated from the DNA. The chain recombines TRDV2 with TRDJ1; D not certain. The CDR3 consists of 15 residues. Per germline, CDR1 GEAIGNYY and CDR2 EKD. The CDR3 sequence: CAFDTVVPDTDKLIF. DNA of the CDR3: TGTGCCTTTGACACCGTGGTACCCGACACCGATAAACTCATCTTT.

This clone was observed a handful of times. This likely stems from a read error, as it lies one base from a far larger clone. V is TRDV1 and J is TRDJ1; the match to TRDD2 covers 9 bases. Germline matching of the DNA provided the J gene here, since TCRdb leaves it blank. The germline V gene has CDR1 TSWWSYY and CDR2 QGS. V was pared by 1 base and J by 0 bases, with 48 bases of the junction left unmatched. CDR3 size: 31 residues. CDR3 sequence reads: CALGEHRGLLPSYLLPYRPLLVRGYTDKLIF. The CDR3 DNA reads TGTGCTCTTGGGGAACATCGGGGCCTCCTTCCTTCCTACCTCCTCCCTTACCGACCCCTTTTGGTGAGGGGGTACACCGATAAACTCATCTTT.

This chain joins TRDV1 and TRDJ1; possibly TRDD3 for D (6 bases). V lost 0 bases to trimming and J lost 5 bases, with 19 bases between them. Germline V gene sequence: CDR1 TSWWSYY, CDR2 QGS. The CDR3 runs to 17 residues. The CDR3: CALGELKWKPGEDKLIF. Written as DNA, the CDR3 is TGTGCTCTTGGGGAACTAAAATGGAAGCCGGGGGAGGATAAACTCATCTTT.

This clone was detected a few times. The translation of this DNA and the TCRdb protein of a much larger clone differ at residue 12, probably owing to a read error; the protein shown here is translated from the DNA. V is TRDV3 and J is TRDJ1, with 9 positions matching TRDD3. TCRdb gives no J gene; it was assigned here by matching the DNA to germline. The CDR3 loop spans 21 amino acids. The V gene's germline CDR1 is TVYSNPD and CDR2 GDNSRS (reference sequence). V lost 3 bases and J lost 0; bases outside the gene matches: 26. In DNA form, the CDR3 reads TGTGCCTTCCCTGATACCCTACTGGGGGACCCATATCACTCGTACACCGATAAACTCATCTTT. Protein sequence: CAFPDTLLGDPYHSYTDKLIF.

A word on this clone: TCRdb's entry gives the protein of a much larger clone, which mismatches this DNA's translation at residue 4, likely from a read error; the protein reported here is translated from the DNA. The V call is TRDV1, the J call TRDJ2; D possibly uses TRDD2 or TRDD3 (7 bases each). Matching the DNA to germline supplied the J gene, which TCRdb does not give. Germline CDR1 reads TSWWSYY; CDR2 reads QGS. The CDR3 totals 24 residues. Here the CDR3 DNA reads TGTGCTCTTAGGGAACTAGCCCCAATCCTTCCTCTCCTCTGGGGGGACACTTTGACAGCACAACTCTTCTTT. Amino acid sequence: CALRELAPILPLLWGDTLTAQLFF.

This clone turned up a few times. TCRdb's protein, taken from a much larger clone, differs from this DNA's translation at residue 4, likely owing to a read error; the protein displayed comes from the DNA. Here the CDR3 reads CALRELRYADKLIF. CDR3 bases: TGTGCTCTTAGGGAACTTCGATACGCCGATAAACTCATCTTT. The rearrangement joins TRDV1 to TRDJ1, with TRDD3 as a possible D gene (6 bases). CDR3 size: 14 residues. The germline gives CDR1 TSWWSYY, CDR2 QGS.

A note on this clone: TCRdb attributes to this sequence the protein of a much larger clone, which differs from the DNA translation at residue 3; a read error is likely, and the protein displayed is translated from the DNA. The chain is built from TRDV1 and TRDJ1; 7 bases line up with TRDD3. Matching the DNA to germline supplied the J gene, which TCRdb does not give. The germline gives CDR1 TSWWSYY, CDR2 QGS. The CDR3 sequence is 20 residues long. The CDR3 sequence: CAPGGHRRRARPLTTDKLIF. CDR3 nucleotides: TGTGCTCCTGGGGGGCACCGGAGAAGGGCTCGCCCACTAACCACCGATAAACTCATCTTT.

Comment on this clone: The protein that TCRdb holds for this DNA derives from a much larger clone and differs from the translated DNA at residue 16, which likely indicates a read error; the protein shown here is translated from the DNA. The V gene is TRDV2, but the J gene lacks a call. The CDR3 length is 17 residues. The germline CDR1 and CDR2 sequences are GEAIGNYY and EKD. Written as DNA, the CDR3 is TGTGCCTGTGACACCCTAACTCCGATGAAGAACACCGATAAACTCACCTTT. This translates into CACDTLTPMKNTDKLTF.

This clone was seen more than once but under ten times. TCRdb's entry gives the protein of a much larger clone, which mismatches this DNA's translation at residue 4, likely from a read error; the protein reported here is translated from the DNA. The rearrangement joins TRDV1 to TRDJ1; 10 nucleotides match TRDD3. Here the J gene came from matching the DNA to germline, since TCRdb omits it. Germline lookup yields CDR1 TSWWSYY and CDR2 QGS. The trim removed 7 bases at V and 3 bases at J, leaving 20 bases unmatched. The CDR3 runs to 19 residues. The DNA of the CDR3 is TGTGCTCTTGAGGTCTTTCCTACCCTTTTGGGGGATACTTCCGATAAACTCATCTTT. Its translation is CALEVFPTLLGDTSDKLIF.

Remarks on this clone: TCRdb's entry gives the protein of a much larger clone, which mismatches this DNA's translation at residue 4, likely from a read error; the protein reported here is translated from the DNA. The chain combines TRDV2 with TRDJ1, with D perhaps TRDD3 (6 bases). TCRdb records no J gene; here it was assigned by comparing the DNA to germline. Trimming cost V 5 bases and J 0 bases, with 39 bases left between them. This CDR3 region has 23 residues. CDR1 GEAIGNYY and CDR2 EKD come from the germline V gene. This chain's CDR3 is CACGSLSTPVAGTGSENTDKLIF. The CDR3 region has the DNA TGTGCCTGTGGCTCCTTAAGTACCCCCGTGGCAGGTACTGGGAGTGAGAACACCGATAAACTCATCTTT.

This clone has just a few counts. TCRdb's listed protein matches a much larger clone and diverges from this DNA's translation at residue 8, likely through a read error; the protein shown comes from the DNA. The CDR3 nucleotides are TGTGCTCTTGGGGAACTAGTGAGACCTCTACAATCGTACTGGGATAGGCCGAAGAGCCCCTGGGACACCCGACAGATGTTTTTC. It codes for CALGELVRPLQSYWDRPKSPWDTRQMFF. This chain connects TRDV1 to TRDJ3, with D perhaps matching TRDD3 (6 bases). As TCRdb names no J gene, one was assigned here on the basis of a DNA match to germline. CDR3 length: 28 residues. Germline V lookup: CDR1 TSWWSYY, CDR2 QGS. The V end lost 0 bases, the J end lost 2 bases, and 41 bases lay between the germline ends.

This clone was observed many times. With a far larger clone one base away, a read error is the likely cause. The chain recombines TRDV1 with TRDJ1; 8 bases agree with TRDD2. The CDR3 sequence is 16 residues long. Germline values: CDR1 TSWWSYY, CDR2 QGS. The CDR3 nucleotides are TGTGCTCTTGGGAAACTTCCTACTAGGATGGGGGGTAAACTCATCTTT. Its protein is CALGKLPTRMGGKLIF.

This clone appeared a few times. TCRdb's protein, taken from a much larger clone, differs from this DNA's translation at residue 11, likely owing to a read error; the protein displayed comes from the DNA. The chain has TRDV2 and TRDJ3; the D gene is possibly TRDD3 (5 bases). Matching the DNA to germline supplied the J gene, which TCRdb does not give. Trimming cost V 0 bases and J 0 bases, with 26 bases left between them. Germline CDR1 and CDR2: GEAIGNYY and EKD. This CDR3 contains 23 residues. CDR3 DNA sequence: TGTGCCTGTGACACCGGACGCGTTCCCGTACCGGGGACCCACTCCTGGGACACCCGACAGATGTTTTTC. Protein: CACDTGRVPVPGTHSWDTRQMFF.

Only a few counts were recorded for this clone. A far larger clone lies a single base away; this is likely a read error. J is TRDJ1 and V is TRDV1, with D perhaps TRDD3 (5 bases). The J gene was missing in TCRdb and was found by matching the end of the DNA to germline. The germline CDR1 and CDR2 sequences are TSWWSYY and QGS. This CDR3 contains 20 residues. Written as DNA, the CDR3 is TGTGCTCTTGGGGAACAGGATGACTTACTGGAGGCCCCTCACACCAATAAACTCATCTTT. As protein: CALGEQDDLLEAPHTNKLIF.

A remark on this clone: For this DNA, TCRdb reports the protein of a much larger clone, which diverges at residue 8, most likely from a read error; the protein presented here is translated directly from the DNA. The chain carries TRDV2 and TRDJ1; 7 bases align to TRDD3. No J gene is reported in TCRdb; it was inferred here by comparing the DNA with germline. The trim removed 0 bases at V and 3 bases at J, leaving 15 bases unmatched. The CDR3 contains 18 residues. CDR1 and CDR2 (germline): GEAIGNYY, EKD. CDR3 sequence (DNA): TGTGCCTGTGACACCCTTTCGGGCTGGGGGGAAAGCCCCGATAAACTCATCTTT. Its translation is CACDTLSGWGESPDKLIF.

In its sample, this clone was seen a few times. Given a far larger clone just one base away, this is likely a sequencing read error. Other DNA sequences in the same sample also yield this CDR3. The CDR3 protein is CALGEVSVLGKTDKLIF. The CDR3 bases are TGTGCCCTTGGGGAAGTTTCCGTACTGGGGAAAACCGATAAACTCATCTTT. The chain couples TRDV1 to TRDJ1; TRDD3 matches 7 bases. The CDR3 is made up of 17 amino acids. Germline V gene data show CDR1 as TSWWSYY and CDR2 as QGS.

This clone was recorded a few times. A read error likely explains this, since a far larger clone differs by one base. Other DNA sequences in the sample encode the same CDR3. This chain uses TRDV2 with TRDJ3; a possible D gene is TRDD3 (6 bases). No J segment appears in TCRdb, so it was assigned here by matching the sequence to germline. The germline V and J ends were trimmed by 0 bases and 0 bases, with 23 bases remaining between them. CDR3 length: 22 residues. Per the germline V gene, CDR1 is GEAIGNYY and CDR2 is EKD. In DNA form, the CDR3 reads TGTGCCTGTGACACCGGATTTGGTACCGGGGGGAAAAGCTCCTGGGACACCCGACAGATGTTTTTC. Translating gives CACDTGFGTGGKSSWDTRQMFF.

As regards this clone: This sequence is one base from a far larger clone and is likely a read error. This sample also contains other DNA sequences that code for the same CDR3. The chain has TRDV1 and TRDJ1, with 9 bases that match TRDD3. The J gene was not available in TCRdb and was assigned here by matching the DNA to germline segments. V dropped 2 bases and J dropped 2; count of bases not matched to a gene: 15. Per germline, CDR1 TSWWSYY and CDR2 QGS. The CDR3 extends over 19 amino acids. The CDR3 loop reads CALGEEGPTRGYGTDKLIF. The CDR3 DNA follows: TGTGCTCTTGGGGAAGAGGGCCCTACTCGGGGATACGGAACCGATAAACTCATCTTT.

As for this clone: This sample also contains other DNA sequences that code for the same CDR3. This rearrangement joins TRDV1 to TRDJ1, with TRDD3 matching over 8 bases. CDR3 length: 14 residues. The germline gives CDR1 TSWWSYY, CDR2 QGS. V shed 1 base, J shed 14 bases, and the junction held 12 bases outside the gene matches. DNA for the CDR3: TGTGCTCTTGGGGAACACCTGGGGGACTCGGTGCTTATCTTT. It translates to CALGEHLGDSVLIF.

The sample holds many counts of this clone. A read error may be the cause here, since a much bigger clone is one base away. The V gene is TRDV1, the J gene TRDJ1; no clear D. This CDR3 has 12 amino acids. The germline CDR1 and CDR2 sequences are TSWWSYY and QGS. DNA for the CDR3: TGTGCTCTTGAGGAATACACCGATAAACTCATCTTT. The encoded protein is CALEEYTDKLIF.

This clone was detected many times. TCRdb attributes to this sequence the protein of a much larger clone, which differs from the DNA translation at residue 4; a read error is likely, and the protein displayed is translated from the DNA. This chain connects TRDV2 to TRDJ1; no firm D call. In the absence of a J gene in TCRdb, the DNA was matched to germline to assign it here. The CDR3 is 17 amino acids. Per the germline V gene, CDR1 is GEAIGNYY and CDR2 is EKD. DNA for the CDR3: TGTGCCTGTGTCACCGCCGGGGTTCTCCGGTACACCGATAAACTCATCTTT. Its protein product is CACVTAGVLRYTDKLIF.

This clone was seen a handful of times. TCRdb records a much larger clone's protein for this DNA, with a difference at residue 3 that likely arises from a read error; the protein given is the translation of the DNA. The chain links TRDV2 to TRDJ1, with a weak D call TRDD3 (6 bases). The germline V gene has CDR1 GEAIGNYY and CDR2 EKD. This CDR3 has 14 residues. CDR3 residues: CAYDSLGLTDKLIF. The CDR3 DNA sequence: TGTGCCTATGACTCACTGGGACTCACCGATAAACTCATCTTT.

About this clone itself: TCRdb's protein for this DNA is that of a much larger clone and differs from the translation at residue 5, likely a read error; the protein shown is the DNA translation. The chain combines TRDV1 with TRDJ1, with D possibly TRDD3 on 5 matching bases. Germline V lookup: CDR1 TSWWSYY, CDR2 QGS. CDR3 size: 17 residues. CDR3 amino acids: CALATEGDRRYTDKLIF. The CDR3 bases are TGTGCTCTTGCCACCGAAGGGGACCGACGATACACTGATAAACTCATCTTT.

As concerns this clone: The TCRdb protein comes from a much larger clone and disagrees with this DNA's translation at residues 3 and 10, likely due to a read error; the protein given here is derived from the DNA. The rearrangement joins TRDV2 to TRDJ1; TRDD3 aligns across 12 bases. Germline CDR1 GEAIGNYY, CDR2 EKD. The CDR3 totals 15 residues. CDR3 in amino acids: CAGDHLGDTIDKLIF. The CDR3 DNA sequence: TGTGCCGGTGACCACCTGGGGGATACGATCGATAAACTCATCTTT.